These 19 T cell receptor beta chains originate from one sample sequenced in a study of tumor-infiltrating lymphocytes in primary liver carcinoma. Co-extracted RNA and DNA came from around 18-30 mg of unsorted bulk tissue. TCR beta cDNA was made from around 520 ng total RNA with a constant-region primer. Investigators got TCR beta libraries out of three nested multiplex PCR rounds, done with slightly modified ARM-PCR. In the first two PCR rounds, TRBV1-TRBV30 forward primers were paired with a C-beta reverse primer, and each round lasted roughly 9 cycles. TCRdb fed the multiplex PCR reads into MiXCR, producing one record per CDR3 protein. The sample holds roughly 32,000 distinct CDR3 sequences, roughly 70% seen once. Sequenced input: liver tumor tissue from sampling region 4. Subset specified: tumor region T4, right-lateral pole. These receptors were collected from a man aged 35-49 years with primary liver carcinoma and hepatitis B virus infection.

In its sample, this clonotype was seen a few times. A junction end diverges from the germline sequence, so it may reflect a read error. This sequence joins TRBV6-2 or TRBV6-3 and TRBJ1-5, with a possible D match to TRBD1 (5 bases). This CDR3 region has 14 residues. In germline, CDR1 is MNHEY, CDR2 SVGEGT. The CDR3 region has the DNA TGTGCCAGCGCCCTGGTGAAAGGGGATCAGCCCCAGGATTTT. This codes for CASALVKGDQPQDF.

This clonotype was picked up one time. The conserved final phenylalanine or tryptophan is absent from the CDR3, which likely points to a read error. This chain links TRBV29-1 with TRBJ2-7; no firm D call. The CDR3 sequence is 16 residues long. V lost 8 bases to trimming and J lost 2 bases, with 25 bases between them. In germline, CDR1 is SQVTM, CDR2 ANQGSEA. The CDR3 protein is CSSMTSGTGTPYEQYL. The CDR3 DNA sequence: TGCAGCTCCATGACATCTGGAACTGGCACTCCCTACGAGCAGTACTTG.

This clonotype occurred many times. The gene calls are TRBV7-8 and TRBJ2-5; 12 nucleotides agree with TRBD2. V was pared by 1 base and J by 4 bases, with 7 bases of the junction left unmatched. CDR3 length: 17 amino acids. Germline V CDR1 and CDR2: SGHVS, FQNEAQ. The CDR3 bases are TGTGCCAGCAGCTTAGTCAGCCTAGCGGGAGGGGGAGAGACCCAGTACTTC. Residues: CASSLVSLAGGGETQYF. Full variable domain (remainder filled in from reference TRBV7-8 and TRBJ2-5): GAGVSQSPRYKVAKRGQDVALRCDPISGHVSLFWYQQALGQGPEFLTYFQNEAQLDKSGLPSDRFFAERPEGSVSTLKIQRTQQEDSAVYLCASSLVSLAGGGETQYFGPGTRLLVL.

This clonotype showed up just once. At one end, the junction sequence differs from germline, possibly due to a read error. V usage is TRBV29-1 and J usage is TRBJ2-2, with 8 bases lining up with TRBD2. This CDR3 has 15 residues. CDR1 and CDR2 from the germline V gene are SQVTM and ANQGSEA. The CDR3 DNA reads as TGCAGCGTTGTGACTAGCGCGACGAACACCTGGGAGCTGTTTTTT. Its translation is CSVVTSATNTWELFF.

This clonotype was seen once. The CDR3 ends on some other residue instead of the conserved phenylalanine or tryptophan, so this is likely a read error. The chain links TRBV11-2 to TRBJ2-1, with D perhaps matching TRBD2 (6 bases). There are 15 residues in the CDR3. V dropped 3 bases and J dropped 5 bases, with 14 bases sitting between them. Germline V gene data show CDR1 as SGHAT and CDR2 as FQNNGV. As DNA, the CDR3 is TGTGCCAGCAGCTTCAGCGGGCCGCTCGACAATGAGCAGTTCTCC. Amino acid sequence: CASSFSGPLDNEQFS.

With respect to this clonotype: A junction end diverges from the germline sequence, so it may reflect a read error. The chain is built from TRBV5-1 and TRBJ1-6, with TRBD1 matching over 7 bases. This CDR3 is built from 16 residues. The germline gives CDR1 SGHRS, CDR2 YFSETQ. The DNA of the CDR3 is TGCGCCAGCAGCGACAGCATGACAGGGCATAATTCACGCCTCCACTTT. This sequence encodes CASSDSMTGHNSRLHF.

On this clonotype itself: A much more abundant neighbour one base away suggests this may be a read error. The chain uses TRBV14 and TRBJ2-2, with D unclear. V lost 2 bases and J 5 bases, leaving 15 bases between the germline ends. The CDR3 length is 16 residues. Germline-derived CDR1 and CDR2 are SGHDN and FVKESK. The CDR3 sequence is CASSQFTRLATGELFF. The CDR3 nucleotides are TGTGCCAGCAGCCAATTCACAAGGTTGGCTACCGGGGAGCTGTTTTTT.

By sample fraction, this clonotype is medium-sized. The rearrangement links TRBV11-2 to TRBJ2-1; D possibly corresponds to TRBD1 (5 bases). Germline CDR1 SGHAT, CDR2 FQNNGV. Trimming took off 5 bases at V and 6 bases at J, with 14 bases between the two ends. This CDR3 comprises 14 residues. The CDR3 reads CASSTRQLGNEQFF. CDR3 nucleotides: TGTGCCAGCAGCACCCGACAGCTGGGCAATGAGCAGTTCTTC. The whole variable domain, remainder taken from reference TRBV11-2 and TRBJ2-1, is EAGVAQSPRYKIIEKRQSVAFWCNPISGHATLYWYQQILGQGPKLLIQFQNNGVVDDSQLPKDRFSAERLKGVDSTLKIQPAKLEDSAVYLCASSTRQLGNEQFFGPGTRLTVL.

Turning to this clonotype: Germline and junction disagree at one end, which may indicate a read error. The chain combines TRBV4-3 with TRBJ2-7; no definite D call. The germline gives CDR1 LGHNA, CDR2 YSLEER. This CDR3 is 15 amino acids long. CDR3: CASSQDVTCSYEQYF. For the CDR3, the DNA is TGTGCCAGCAGCCAAGACGTGACATGCTCCTACGAGCAGTACTTC.

On this clonotype itself: The missing conserved phenylalanine or tryptophan at the end of this CDR3 makes a read error likely. This chain links TRBV29-1 with TRBJ2-5; D uncertain. Germline V gives CDR1 SQVTM, CDR2 ANQGSEA. The CDR3 has 14 residues. The CDR3 DNA reads TGCAACGTTGAAGATGTCGGACGAGGAGAGACCCAGTACCTC. Its protein product is CNVEDVGRGETQYL.

The chain has TRBV11-1 and TRBJ1-6; D not resolved. V dropped 11 bases and J dropped 9 bases, with 17 bases sitting between them. This CDR3 spans 13 amino acids. Germline CDR1 SGHAT, CDR2 FQDESV (reference sequence). The DNA of the CDR3 is TGTGCCGGTAGCCGGATACTGGTTTCACCCCTCCACTTT. Encoded protein: CAGSRILVSPLHF.

This clonotype has a handful of counts. The chain employs TRBV12-3 or TRBV12-4 and TRBJ2-1, with 7 bases aligning to TRBD1. Germline trimming cut 5 bases from V and 8 bases from J; bases unmatched to any gene: 15. The CDR3 extends over 16 amino acids. The CDR3 region is CASSNRDSSLRDEQFF. Written as DNA, the CDR3 is TGTGCCAGCAGTAATCGGGACAGTTCTCTCCGGGATGAGCAGTTCTTC.

This clonotype has more than one count but fewer than ten. A much larger clone sits a single nucleotide away, making a read error possible. J is TRBJ2-2 and V is TRBV2, with TRBD1 identical over 9 bases. This CDR3 region has 14 residues. Per germline, CDR1 SNHLY and CDR2 FYNNEI. With 6 bases clipped from V and 3 bases from J, the junction kept 2 bases outside the gene matches. In DNA form, the CDR3 reads TGTGCCAGCAGAAGGGACAGGGACACCGGGGAGCTGTTTTTT. As protein: CASRRDRDTGELFF.

Turning to this clonotype: Mismatch with germline at one junction end may stem from a read error. In DNA, the CDR3 is TGTGCCAGTAGCCCACAACAGGGGTGGGAAGAGGCCCAGTACTTC. Translation: CASSPQQGWEEAQYF. The chain recombines TRBV6-5 with TRBJ2-5; 7 bases are a match to TRBD1. The CDR3 extends over 15 amino acids. The V gene's germline CDR1 is MNHEY and CDR2 SVGAGI.

The chain employs TRBV6-5 and TRBJ2-1, with 8 bases lining up with TRBD2. The ends lost 8 bases at V and 16 bases at J; junction bases unmatched: 10. CDR1 is MNHEY, CDR2 SVGAGI, per germline. The CDR3 loop spans 11 amino acids. The DNA of the CDR3 is TGTGCCAGCTGGAGCGGGGGTGAGTATTTCTTC. It encodes CASWSGGEYFF.

The chain links TRBV5-1 to TRBJ2-3; no clear D gene. The length of the CDR3 is 15 residues. Between the trimmed V and J ends, which lost 3 bases and 3 bases, there was a span of 14 bases. Germline V CDR1 and CDR2: SGHRS, YFSETQ. The CDR3 coding sequence is TGCGCCAGCAGCTCCGCCGTGGGCTGGACAGATACGCAGTATTTT. Translating it yields CASSSAVGWTDTQYF.

This clonotype was counted between two and nine times. An end of the junction differs from the germline gene, which may be a read error. V and J are TRBV12-3 or TRBV12-4 and TRBJ2-3, with TRBD2 identical over 8 bases. This CDR3 has 14 residues. CDR3 region: CASSPGTRPDTRYF. In nucleotides, the CDR3 is TGTGCCAGCAGTCCCGGGACTAGGCCAGATACGCGGTACTTT.

As regards this clonotype: Germline is not matched at one junction end, which may reflect a read error. The chain links TRBV6-1 to TRBJ2-1, with D tentatively TRBD1 or TRBD2 (5 bases each). There are 18 residues in the CDR3. From germline, CDR1 is MNHNS and CDR2 SASEGT. The DNA for the CDR3 is TGTGCCAGCACCCTTTCGATCCCTTGGGCAGGGAGCTACGATGAGCAACTCTTC. Translation gives CASTLSIPWAGSYDEQLF.

With regard to this clonotype: Its ends do not fully match the called genes, so a read error is possible. The genes are TRBV11-2 and TRBJ2-3; D is perhaps TRBD2 (5 bases). Germline lookup yields CDR1 SGHAT and CDR2 FQNNGV. This CDR3 is built from 14 residues. The CDR3 loop reads CDSSPSGREDTQYF. In DNA, the CDR3 is TGTGACAGCAGCCCCTCGGGCCGGGAAGATACGCAGTATTTT.